These 27 T cell receptor beta chains came from one sample sequenced in a study of beta chain features in type 1 diabetes. Study observations and caveats: Moderate but significant shortening of TCRB CDR3s was recorded in all four CD4+ subsets from Type 1 diabetes patients.

Sequenced material consisted of expressed TCRB transcripts (all of the isolated RNA was reverse transcribed). Profiling relied on immunoSEQ multiplex PCR, and the TCRdb table lists in-frame clones only, not all of them. The sample includes about 740,000 clones, 13% of them seen just once. The antigens for these receptors are not known. The sequencing sample was made of naive CD4+ T cells from blood. These receptors originate from a man in his late teens or twenties with type 1 diabetes.

This clone was recorded a few times. The chain employs TRBV10-3 and TRBJ2-2, with a weak D call TRBD1 (5 bases). CDR3 length equals 16 residues. The germline CDR1 and CDR2 sequences are ENHRY and SYGVKD. V lost 7 bases and J 7 bases, leaving 22 bases between the germline ends. The DNA for the CDR3 is TGTGCCATCACGGCAGACCGAGAGCCTGGACACGGGGAGCTGTTTTTT. This translates into CAITADREPGHGELFF.

Only a few counts were recorded for this clone. The chain employs TRBV5-6 and TRBJ2-6, with no clear D. V dropped 1 base and J dropped 4 bases, with 9 bases sitting between them. From germline, CDR1 is SGHDT and CDR2 YYEEEE. This CDR3 is 15 amino acids long. The CDR3 coding sequence is TGTGCCAGCAGCTTGTGGTCTGTCGGGGCCAACGTCCTGACTTTC. This translates into CASSLWSVGANVLTF.

V usage is TRBV5-1 and J usage is TRBJ2-1, with 7 bases fitting TRBD1. This CDR3 is 15 amino acids long. Germline loops: CDR1 SGHRS, CDR2 YFSETQ. V lost 5 bases to trimming and J lost 0 bases; unmatched junction nucleotides: 5. For the CDR3, the DNA is TGCGCCAGCAGGTTCGCAGGGGGCTCCTACAATGAGCAGTTCTTC. Its translation is CASRFAGGSYNEQFF.

This clone was observed a handful of times. The V call is TRBV27, the J call TRBJ1-1; TRBD1 is a possible D gene (5 bases). Germline V CDR1 and CDR2: MNHEY, SMNVEV (reference sequence). Trimming removed 3 bases from V and 4 bases from J, with 9 bases in between. The CDR3 is 13 amino acids. In DNA, the CDR3 is TGTGCCAGCAGTTTGGGGCCATCCACTGAAGCTTTCTTT. Its translation: CASSLGPSTEAFF.

J is TRBJ1-3 and V is TRBV7-2; D may be TRBD1 (6 bases). V was pared by 4 bases and J by 0 bases, with 13 bases between. This CDR3 region has 16 residues. Germline lookup yields CDR1 SGHTA and CDR2 FQGNSA. CDR3 bases: TGTGCCAGCAGCTCCGGACAGTCTAGCTCTGGAAACACCATATATTTT. This sequence encodes CASSSGQSSSGNTIYF.

The chain joins TRBV7-2 to TRBJ2-2, with D tentatively TRBD2 (6 bases). The CDR3 totals 14 residues. Germline V gene lookup returns CDR1 SGHTA and CDR2 FQGNSA. V was shortened by 3 bases and J by 5 bases, with 10 bases between the two germline ends. The CDR3 here is CASSLGGGTGELFF. DNA for the CDR3: TGTGCCAGCAGCTTGGGAGGAGGGACCGGGGAGCTGTTTTTT.

This chain uses TRBV10-3 with TRBJ2-7; 9 bases are a match to TRBD1. CDR1 ENHRY and CDR2 SYGVKD come from the germline V gene. Trimming at V came to 8 bases and at J to 6 bases, leaving 8 bases not matched to a gene. There are 13 residues in the CDR3. CDR3 sequence reads: CAIAGTGKVEQYF. Here the CDR3 DNA reads TGTGCCATCGCGGGGACAGGGAAGGTCGAGCAGTACTTC.

V and J are TRBV5-6 and TRBJ2-3; 10 bases align to TRBD1. This CDR3 is 14 amino acids long. Trimming removed 6 bases from V and 6 bases from J; junction bases left unmatched: 7. The germline CDR1 and CDR2 sequences are SGHDT and YYEEEE. The chain's CDR3 is CASNHRDRGDTQYF. The CDR3 bases are TGTGCCAGCAACCACCGGGACAGGGGTGATACGCAGTATTTT.

In its sample, this clone was seen once. This rearrangement joins TRBV6-1 to TRBJ2-7; D not resolved. Germline CDR1 is MNHNS and CDR2 is SASEGT. V dropped 5 bases and J dropped 2 bases, with 10 bases sitting between them. The CDR3 is 13 residues long. Here the CDR3 DNA reads TGTGCCAGCAGTAACGCGTTGACCTACGAGCAGTACTTC. Protein product: CASSNALTYEQYF.

There are a few counts of this clone. The rearrangement links TRBV27 to TRBJ2-2; 8 bases fit TRBD1. Germline V gives CDR1 MNHEY, CDR2 SMNVEV (reference sequence). V was clipped by 5 bases and J by 6 bases; unmatched bases: 5. This CDR3 is 14 amino acids long. The CDR3 reads CASSPQTGAGELFF. The CDR3 DNA is TGTGCCAGCAGTCCCCAGACAGGGGCCGGGGAGCTGTTTTTT.

The V call is TRBV5-4, the J call TRBJ2-7; D remains ambiguous. Germline V CDR1 and CDR2: SGHNT, YYREEE (reference sequence). Trimming pared 5 bases from V and 0 bases from J, leaving 9 bases between. This CDR3 is built from 13 residues. CDR3 protein: CASRAQTSYEQYF. In DNA form, the CDR3 reads TGTGCCAGCAGGGCGCAGACCTCCTACGAGCAGTACTTC.

This chain uses TRBV5-1 with TRBJ2-1; the match to TRBD1 covers 9 bases. V lost 5 bases and J lost 9; bases outside the gene matches: 6. Germline V lookup: CDR1 SGHRS, CDR2 YFSETQ. The CDR3 extends over 13 amino acids. CDR3 DNA sequence: TGCGCCAGCAGTTGGACAGGGGCTTCTGAGCAGTTCTTC. Amino acid sequence: CASSWTGASEQFF. Supplemented by reference TRBV5-1 and TRBJ2-1, the full variable domain reads KAGVTQTPRYLIKTRGQQVTLSCSPISGHRSVSWYQQTPGQGLQFLFEYFSETQRNKGNFPGRFSGRQFSNSRSEMNVSTLELGDSALYLCASSWTGASEQFFGPGTRLTVL.

The chain couples TRBV28 to TRBJ2-5; D possibly corresponds to TRBD2 (6 bases). CDR3 length: 16 amino acids. From germline, CDR1 is MDHEN and CDR2 SYDVKM. Trimming left V 2 bases short and J 1 base short, with 14 bases between. CDR3 amino acids: CASSLEAYGSQETQYF. The CDR3 region has the DNA TGTGCCAGCAGTTTAGAGGCCTACGGGAGCCAAGAGACCCAGTACTTC.

The chain couples TRBV5-6 to TRBJ1-6; D call uncertain. Germline V gives CDR1 SGHDT, CDR2 YYEEEE. The CDR3 contains 14 residues. With 1 base removed from V and 5 bases from J, the gap between germline ends came to 7 bases. CDR3 in amino acids: CASSLPQNNSPLHF. In nucleotides, the CDR3 is TGTGCCAGCAGCTTGCCACAGAATAATTCACCCCTCCACTTT.

The rearrangement uses TRBV7-9 and TRBJ2-7; 7 positions match TRBD1. The CDR3 has 11 amino acids. The germline CDR1 and CDR2 sequences are SEHNR and FQNEAQ (reference sequence). Germline trimming cut 6 bases from V and 12 bases from J; bases unmatched to any gene: 8. The CDR3 DNA follows: TGTGCCAGCAGTTCCGGACAGGCACGGTACTTC. Translated, it gives CASSSGQARYF.

In this sample, this clone turned up once. The rearrangement joins TRBV30 to TRBJ1-2; 9 bases are a match to TRBD1. V lost 1 base to trimming and J lost 7 bases; unmatched junction nucleotides: 10. The CDR3 loop spans 15 amino acids. Per the germline V gene, CDR1 is GTSNPN and CDR2 is SVGIG (reference sequence). The CDR3 sequence: CAWSEGTGGAVGYTF. CDR3 nucleotides: TGTGCCTGGAGTGAAGGTACAGGGGGCGCGGTTGGCTACACCTTC.

This clone was recorded a few times. The chain uses TRBV29-1 and TRBJ1-3; D is perhaps TRBD1 (5 bases). This CDR3 has 15 residues. V lost 6 bases and J 3 bases, leaving 18 bases between the germline ends. Germline V gene lookup returns CDR1 SQVTM and CDR2 ANQGSEA. CDR3 protein: CSVAADGAGGNTIYF. In nucleotides, the CDR3 is TGCAGCGTGGCCGCAGACGGGGCAGGTGGAAACACCATATATTTT. The full variable domain, completed using reference TRBV29-1 and TRBJ1-3, is SAVISQKPSRDICQRGTSLTIQCQVDSQVTMMFWYRQQPGQSLTLIATANQGSEATYESGFVIDKFPISRPNLTFSTLTVSNMSPEDSSIYLCSVAADGAGGNTIYFGEGSWLTVV.

The V and J genes are TRBV30 and TRBJ2-7; D possibly uses TRBD1 or TRBD2 (6 bases each). Between the trimmed V and J ends, which lost 4 bases and 6 bases, there was a span of 13 bases. CDR1 and CDR2 (germline): GTSNPN, SVGIG (reference sequence). There are 12 residues in the CDR3. The CDR3 nucleotides read TGTGCCTGGACGACGGGGGCGGGCGAGCAGTACTTC. Amino acids: CAWTTGAGEQYF.

This clone was seen a few times. The V and J genes are TRBV5-1 and TRBJ2-1; TRBD2 might be the D (6 bases). The germline V gene has CDR1 SGHRS and CDR2 YFSETQ. Trimming removed 8 bases at V and 6 bases at J, with 15 bases between. This CDR3 is 13 amino acids long. CDR3 sequence (DNA): TGCGCCAGATTGACTAGGGGTTGCAATGAGCAGTTCTTC. This codes for CARLTRGCNEQFF.

A few counts support this clone. This chain uses TRBV7-9 with TRBJ1-1; no firm D call. The germline V gene has CDR1 SEHNR and CDR2 FQNEAQ (reference sequence). This CDR3 is 16 amino acids long. The V and J ends lost 4 bases and 6 bases respectively, with 21 bases between them. The CDR3: CASSSSIDDLRAEAFF. Written as DNA, the CDR3 is TGTGCCAGCAGCTCCAGCATCGATGACCTGCGGGCTGAAGCTTTCTTT.

This clone was picked up a small number of times. This rearrangement joins TRBV11-2 to TRBJ2-2; D is unresolved. CDR1 is SGHAT, CDR2 FQNNGV, per germline. V was pared by 2 bases and J by 4 bases, with 8 bases between. The CDR3 loop spans 14 amino acids. The CDR3 DNA reads as TGTGCCAGCAGCTTAATGCGTAGCACCGGGGAGCTGTTTTTT. The encoded protein is CASSLMRSTGELFF.

The chain joins TRBV19 to TRBJ2-7, with TRBD1 as a possible D gene (6 bases). In germline, CDR1 is LNHDA, CDR2 SQIVND (reference sequence). This CDR3 is built from 15 residues. V lost 8 bases to trimming and J lost 0 bases, with 17 bases between them. CDR3 DNA: TGTGCCAGTGGCCCGGGACACCTCTTCTCCTACGAGCAGTACTTC. Residues: CASGPGHLFSYEQYF. Based on the CDR3 plus reference TRBV19 and TRBJ2-7, the full variable domain is DGGITQSPKYLFRKEGQNVTLSCEQNLNHDAMYWYRQDPGQGLRLIYYSQIVNDFQKGDIAEGYSVSREKKESFPLTVTSAQKNPTAFYLCASGPGHLFSYEQYFGPGTRLTVT.

The genes are TRBV11-3 and TRBJ2-1; D call uncertain. The CDR3 is made up of 13 amino acids. The ends were cut back, 4 bases at V and 3 bases at J, with 7 bases in the middle. CDR1 is SGHNT, CDR2 YENEEA, per germline. The CDR3 loop is CASSSSDYNEQFF. CDR3 coding DNA: TGTGCCAGCAGCTCCTCAGACTACAATGAGCAGTTCTTC.

A few counts support this clone. The chain combines TRBV27 with TRBJ2-1; possibly TRBD2 for D (5 bases). The CDR3 is made up of 20 amino acids. CDR1 is MNHEY, CDR2 SMNVEV, per germline (reference sequence). V lost 2 bases to trimming and J lost 8 bases, with 31 bases between them. The CDR3 is CASSLVGHNSVRLNGDEQFF. In DNA, the CDR3 is TGTGCCAGCAGTTTAGTGGGCCATAATTCAGTGCGACTCAACGGGGATGAGCAGTTCTTC.

This chain connects TRBV7-9 to TRBJ2-5; either TRBD1 or TRBD2 may supply D (6 bases each). Deletions cut 6 bases from V and 5 bases from J, with 13 bases between. The CDR3 is made up of 13 amino acids. Germline CDR1 SEHNR, CDR2 FQNEAQ (reference sequence). CDR3 sequence (DNA): TGTGCCAGCAGTCGGGGGCCCCGGGAGACCCAGTACTTC. Its translation is CASSRGPRETQYF.

The chain employs TRBV5-1 and TRBJ2-1; no firm D call. CDR1 and CDR2 (germline): SGHRS, YFSETQ. CDR3 length: 14 residues. V was clipped by 1 base and J by 5 bases, with 10 bases between them. The CDR3 DNA reads TGCGCCAGCAGCTTGTGGCTAGTTAACAATGAGCAGTTCTTC. Its protein is CASSLWLVNNEQFF.

This clone was seen only a few times. CDR3 sequence: CASSGQNSYEQYF. The CDR3, as DNA: TGTGCCAGCAGTGGGCAGAACTCCTACGAGCAGTACTTC. This chain uses TRBV2 with TRBJ2-7, with no clear D. V gave up 4 bases and J gave up 0 bases, with 7 bases separating them. CDR3 length: 13 residues. From germline, CDR1 is SNHLY and CDR2 FYNNEI. Filled out from reference TRBV2 and TRBJ2-7, the complete variable domain reads EPEVTQTPSHQVTQMGQEVILRCVPISNHLYFYWYRQILGQKVEFLVSFYNNEISEKSEIFDDQFSVERPDGSNFTLKIRSTKLEDSAMYFCASSGQNSYEQYFGPGTRLTVT.